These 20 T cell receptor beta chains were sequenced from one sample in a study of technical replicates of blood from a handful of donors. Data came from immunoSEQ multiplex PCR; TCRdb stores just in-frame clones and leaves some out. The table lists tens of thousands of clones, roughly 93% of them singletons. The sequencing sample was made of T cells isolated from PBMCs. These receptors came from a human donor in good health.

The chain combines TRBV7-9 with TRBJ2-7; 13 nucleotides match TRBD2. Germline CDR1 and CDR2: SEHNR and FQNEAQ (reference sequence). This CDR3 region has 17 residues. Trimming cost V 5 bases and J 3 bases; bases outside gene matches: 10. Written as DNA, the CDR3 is TGTGCCAGCAGCCCTCGTGGACTAGCGGGGGCCTTCTACGAGCAGTACTTC. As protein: CASSPRGLAGAFYEQYF. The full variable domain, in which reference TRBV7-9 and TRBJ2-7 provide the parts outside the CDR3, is DTGVSQNPRHKITKRGQNVTFRCDPISEHNRLYWYRQTLGQGPEFLTYFQNEAQLEKSRLLSDRFSAERPKGSFSTLEIQRTEQGDSAMYLCASSPRGLAGAFYEQYFGPGTRLTVT.

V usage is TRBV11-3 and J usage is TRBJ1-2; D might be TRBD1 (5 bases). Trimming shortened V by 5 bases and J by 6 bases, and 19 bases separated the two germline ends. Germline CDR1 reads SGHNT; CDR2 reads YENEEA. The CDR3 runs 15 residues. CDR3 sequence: CASSPGTGLTDGYTF. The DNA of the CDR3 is TGTGCCAGCAGCCCCGGCACAGGTTTAACGGATGGCTACACCTTC.

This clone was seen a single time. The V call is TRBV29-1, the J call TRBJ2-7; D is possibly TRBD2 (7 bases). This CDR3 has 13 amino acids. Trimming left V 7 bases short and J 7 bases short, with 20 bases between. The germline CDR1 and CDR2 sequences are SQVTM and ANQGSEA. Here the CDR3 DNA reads TGCAGCGGCTTGATGGGGGGGGCAGGAGAGCAGTACTTC. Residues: CSGLMGGAGEQYF.

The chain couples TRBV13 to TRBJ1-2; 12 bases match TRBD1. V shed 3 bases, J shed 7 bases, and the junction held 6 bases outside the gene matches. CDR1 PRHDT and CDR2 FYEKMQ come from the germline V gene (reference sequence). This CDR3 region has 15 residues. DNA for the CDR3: TGTGCCAGCAGCTTTTCGGGACAGGGGGCTTTTGGCTACACCTTC. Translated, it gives CASSFSGQGAFGYTF.

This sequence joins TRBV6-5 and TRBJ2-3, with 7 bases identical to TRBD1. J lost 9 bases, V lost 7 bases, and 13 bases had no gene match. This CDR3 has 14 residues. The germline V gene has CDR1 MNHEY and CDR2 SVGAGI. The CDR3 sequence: CASTLDRNSGTQYF. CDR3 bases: TGTGCCAGCACCCTGGACAGGAACTCGGGGACGCAGTATTTT.

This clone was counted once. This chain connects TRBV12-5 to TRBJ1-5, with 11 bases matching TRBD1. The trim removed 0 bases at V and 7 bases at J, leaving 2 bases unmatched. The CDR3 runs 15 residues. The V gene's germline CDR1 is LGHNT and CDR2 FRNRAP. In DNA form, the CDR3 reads TGTGCTAGTGGTTTGGTCGGACAGGGGGCGCAGCCCCAGCATTTT. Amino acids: CASGLVGQGAQPQHF.

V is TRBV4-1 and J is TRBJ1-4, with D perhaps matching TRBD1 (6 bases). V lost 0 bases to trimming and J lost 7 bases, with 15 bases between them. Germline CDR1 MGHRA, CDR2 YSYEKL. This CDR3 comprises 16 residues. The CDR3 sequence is CASSQEGGQGAEKLFF. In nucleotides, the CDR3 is TGCGCCAGCAGCCAAGAGGGGGGGCAGGGTGCTGAAAAACTGTTTTTT.

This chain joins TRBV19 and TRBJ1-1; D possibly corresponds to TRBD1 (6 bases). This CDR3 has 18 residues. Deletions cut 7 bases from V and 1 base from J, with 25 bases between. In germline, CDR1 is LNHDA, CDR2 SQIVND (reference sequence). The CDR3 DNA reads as TGTGCCAGTATGAAGGTCCGTGATGGTATCAGGGGGAACACTGAAGCTTTCTTT. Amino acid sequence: CASMKVRDGIRGNTEAFF.

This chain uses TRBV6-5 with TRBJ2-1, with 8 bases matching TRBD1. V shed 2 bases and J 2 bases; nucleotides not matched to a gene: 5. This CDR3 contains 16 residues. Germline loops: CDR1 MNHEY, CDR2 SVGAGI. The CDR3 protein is CASSYRPGGAYNEQFF. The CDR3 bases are TGTGCCAGCAGTTACCGGCCAGGGGGCGCCTACAATGAGCAGTTCTTC.

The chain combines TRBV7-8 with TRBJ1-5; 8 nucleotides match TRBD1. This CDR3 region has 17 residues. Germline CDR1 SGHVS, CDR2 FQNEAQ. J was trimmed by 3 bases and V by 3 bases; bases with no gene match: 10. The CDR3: CASSFQLRTGINQPQHF. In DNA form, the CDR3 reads TGTGCCAGCAGCTTCCAGCTCCGGACAGGGATCAATCAGCCCCAGCATTTT.

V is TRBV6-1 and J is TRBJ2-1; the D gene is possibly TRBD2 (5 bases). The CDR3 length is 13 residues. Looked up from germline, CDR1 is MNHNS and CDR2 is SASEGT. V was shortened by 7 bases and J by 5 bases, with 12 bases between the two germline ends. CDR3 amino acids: CASMSGLHNEQFF. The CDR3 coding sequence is TGTGCCAGCATGTCGGGGTTACACAATGAGCAGTTCTTC.

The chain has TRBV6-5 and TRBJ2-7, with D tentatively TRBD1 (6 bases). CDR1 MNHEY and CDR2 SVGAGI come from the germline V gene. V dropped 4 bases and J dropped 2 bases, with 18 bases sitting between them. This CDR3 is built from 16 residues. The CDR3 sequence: CASSSLGGSDAYEQYF. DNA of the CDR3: TGTGCCAGCAGTTCCTTAGGGGGAAGCGACGCCTACGAGCAGTACTTC.

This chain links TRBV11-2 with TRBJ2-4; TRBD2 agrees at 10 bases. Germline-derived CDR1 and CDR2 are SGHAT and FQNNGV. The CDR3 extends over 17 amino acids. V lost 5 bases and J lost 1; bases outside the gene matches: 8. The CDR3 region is CASSHRGLANAKNIQYF. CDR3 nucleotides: TGTGCCAGCAGCCACAGGGGACTAGCGAACGCCAAAAACATTCAGTACTTC.

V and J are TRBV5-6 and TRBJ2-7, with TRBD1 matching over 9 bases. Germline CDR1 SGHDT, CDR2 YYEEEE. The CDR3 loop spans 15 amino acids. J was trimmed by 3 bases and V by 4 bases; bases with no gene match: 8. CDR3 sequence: CASSPRTGVYYEQYF. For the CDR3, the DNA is TGTGCCAGCAGCCCTAGGACAGGGGTGTACTACGAGCAGTACTTC.

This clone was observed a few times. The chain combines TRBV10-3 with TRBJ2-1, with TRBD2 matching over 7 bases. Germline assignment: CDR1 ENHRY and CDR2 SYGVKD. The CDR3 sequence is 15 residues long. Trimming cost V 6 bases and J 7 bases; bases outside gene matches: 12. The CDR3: CAISSPGGGSNEQFF. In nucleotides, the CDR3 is TGTGCCATCAGCTCCCCGGGGGGAGGAAGTAATGAGCAGTTCTTC.

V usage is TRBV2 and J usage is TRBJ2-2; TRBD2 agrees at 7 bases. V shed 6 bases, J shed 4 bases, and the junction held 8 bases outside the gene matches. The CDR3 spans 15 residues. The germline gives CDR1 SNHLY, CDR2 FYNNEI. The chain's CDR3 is CASSGLVTATGELFF. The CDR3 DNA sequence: TGTGCCAGCAGCGGACTAGTAACGGCCACCGGGGAGCTGTTTTTT. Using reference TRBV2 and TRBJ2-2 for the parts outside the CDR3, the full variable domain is EPEVTQTPSHQVTQMGQEVILRCVPISNHLYFYWYRQILGQKVEFLVSFYNNEISEKSEIFDDQFSVERPDGSNFTLKIRSTKLEDSAMYFCASSGLVTATGELFFGEGSRLTVL.

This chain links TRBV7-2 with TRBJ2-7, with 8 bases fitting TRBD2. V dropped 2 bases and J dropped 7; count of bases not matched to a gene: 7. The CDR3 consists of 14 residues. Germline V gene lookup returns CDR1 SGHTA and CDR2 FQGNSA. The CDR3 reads CASSLYGTSFEQYF. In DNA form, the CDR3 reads TGTGCCAGCAGCTTATACGGGACTAGTTTTGAGCAGTACTTC.

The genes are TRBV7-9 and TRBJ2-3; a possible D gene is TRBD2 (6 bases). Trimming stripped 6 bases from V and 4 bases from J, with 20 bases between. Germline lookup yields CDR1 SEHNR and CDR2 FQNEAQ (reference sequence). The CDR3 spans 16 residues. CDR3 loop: CASRGRDFKRADTQYF. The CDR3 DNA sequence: TGTGCCAGCAGGGGTCGGGACTTCAAGAGGGCAGATACGCAGTATTTT.

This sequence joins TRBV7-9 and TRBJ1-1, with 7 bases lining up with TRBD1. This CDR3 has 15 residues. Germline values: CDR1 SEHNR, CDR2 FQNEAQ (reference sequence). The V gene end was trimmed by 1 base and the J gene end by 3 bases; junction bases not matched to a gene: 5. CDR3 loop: CASSLGAGGYTEAFF. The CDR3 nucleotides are TGTGCCAGCAGCTTAGGGGCAGGGGGTTACACTGAAGCTTTCTTT.

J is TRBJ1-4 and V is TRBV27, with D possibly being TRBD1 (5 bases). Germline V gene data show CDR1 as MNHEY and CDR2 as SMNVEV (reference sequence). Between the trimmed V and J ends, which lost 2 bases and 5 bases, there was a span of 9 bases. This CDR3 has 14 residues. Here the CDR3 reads CASSLQGINEKLFF. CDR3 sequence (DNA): TGTGCCAGCAGTTTACAGGGTATAAATGAAAAACTGTTTTTT. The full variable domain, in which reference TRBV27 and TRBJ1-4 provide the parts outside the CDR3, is EAQVTQNPRYLITVTGKKLTVTCSQNMNHEYMSWYRQDPGLGLRQIYYSMNVEVTDKGDVPEGYKVSRKEKRNFPLILESPSPNQTSLYFCASSLQGINEKLFFGSGTQLSVL.